The 4 T cell receptor beta chains below come from one sample, sequenced in a study of shared clonotypes between healthy human individuals. Some clones are missing from TCRdb's copy, which holds only in-frame ones; the method was immunoSEQ multiplex PCR. The sample has roughly 1,000,000 clones; 70% to 80% are singletons. The sequenced sample was memory CD4+ T cells from PBMCs. Sample subset: CD45RA-negative fraction. Source of these receptors: a man between 18 and 35 years old in good health. Some clones in this sample may be carry-over from other donors' samples.

The CDR3 nucleotides are TGTGCCACGCGGAGACGGTGGTTGGAGACCCAGTACTTC. This translates into CATRRRWLETQYF. This chain connects TRBV28 to TRBJ2-5, with D unresolved. CDR3 length: 13 residues. CDR1 and CDR2 (germline): MDHEN, SYDVKM. The ends were cut back, 10 bases at V and 5 bases at J, with 17 bases in the middle.

Only a few counts were recorded for this clone. V usage is TRBV4-1 and J usage is TRBJ2-7; 7 bases match TRBD1. This CDR3 has 13 residues. V shed 3 bases, J shed 6 bases, and the junction held 5 bases outside the gene matches. Per the germline V gene, CDR1 is MGHRA and CDR2 is YSYEKL. The CDR3: CASSHGTEGEQYF. The CDR3 bases are TGCGCCAGCAGCCACGGGACAGAAGGCGAGCAGTACTTC.

The chain combines TRBV14 with TRBJ1-1; 7 bases fit TRBD1. The germline V gene has CDR1 SGHDN and CDR2 FVKESK. The CDR3 runs to 13 residues. Trimming at V came to 5 bases and at J to 5 bases, leaving 5 bases not matched to a gene. CDR3 loop: CASSLQGSTEAFF. As DNA, the CDR3 is TGTGCCAGCAGCTTACAGGGGTCGACTGAAGCTTTCTTT.

The gene calls are TRBV5-8 and TRBJ2-5; the D gene is possibly TRBD1 (6 bases). Germline CDR1 and CDR2: SGHTS and YDEGEE. This CDR3 is 14 amino acids long. The germline V and J ends were trimmed by 4 bases and 4 bases, with 14 bases remaining between them. The CDR3 is CASSALQGGETQYF. DNA of the CDR3: TGTGCCAGCAGCGCACTACAGGGCGGAGAGACCCAGTACTTC.